This T cell receptor beta chain was recovered during a study of T cells in Graves' hyperthyroidism and ophthalmopathy. Notes on the study in general: The model forecast ophthalmopathy, anticipating it by a median about 6.5 months before onset. Most thyroid clonotypes expanded above 0.001 appeared in blood too.

Regions amplified from RNA transcripts were the TCR beta CDR3 regions. A set of HTBI primers served as the primers for a first-round RT-PCR of the TCR CDR3. TCRdb fed the multiplex PCR reads into MiXCR, producing one record per CDR3 protein. The profile covers 530,000 or so distinct CDR3 sequences, with under 60% appearing a single time and around 8% taken by the ten largest. Deletions cut 6 bases from V and 0 bases from J, with 20 bases between. CDR1 is SQVTM and CDR2 is ANQGSEA in the germline V gene. CDR3 size: 16 residues. This clonotype was picked up one time. Antigen specificity is unknown. Those with hyperthyroidism were 18 to 65 years old, newly diagnosed, and ill for under 2 months. The study left out patients who had uncontrolled infection, other autoimmune disease, pregnancy or lactation.

The receptor was derived from a young woman with Graves' hyperthyroidism. The sequencing input was peripheral blood or thyroid tissue (not recorded which). The V gene is TRBV29-1, the J gene TRBJ1-1; D uncertain. In nucleotides, the CDR3 is TGCAGCGTGACGACTGGCGGCGGGGATATGAACACTGAAGCTTTCTTT. Its protein product is CSVTTGGGDMNTEAFF.